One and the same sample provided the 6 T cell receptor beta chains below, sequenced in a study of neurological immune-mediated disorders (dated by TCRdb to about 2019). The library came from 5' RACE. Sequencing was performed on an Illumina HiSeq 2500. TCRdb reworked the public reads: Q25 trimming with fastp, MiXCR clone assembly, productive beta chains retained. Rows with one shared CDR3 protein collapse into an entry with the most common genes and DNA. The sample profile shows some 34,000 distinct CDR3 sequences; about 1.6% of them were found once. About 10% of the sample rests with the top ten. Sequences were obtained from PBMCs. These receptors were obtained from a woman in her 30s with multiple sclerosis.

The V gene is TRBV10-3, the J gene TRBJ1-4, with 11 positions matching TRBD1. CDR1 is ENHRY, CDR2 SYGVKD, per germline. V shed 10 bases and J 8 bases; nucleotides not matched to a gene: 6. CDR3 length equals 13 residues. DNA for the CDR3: TGTGCCAGTTCGCGGACAGGGGGCGAAAAACTGTTTTTT. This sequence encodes CASSRTGGEKLFF.

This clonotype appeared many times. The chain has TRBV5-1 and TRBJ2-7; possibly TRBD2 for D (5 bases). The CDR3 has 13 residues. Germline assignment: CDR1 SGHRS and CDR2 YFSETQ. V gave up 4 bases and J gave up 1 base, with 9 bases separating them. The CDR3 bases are TGCGCCAGCAGCACGGGGTCATCCTACGAGCAGTACTTC. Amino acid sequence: CASSTGSSYEQYF.

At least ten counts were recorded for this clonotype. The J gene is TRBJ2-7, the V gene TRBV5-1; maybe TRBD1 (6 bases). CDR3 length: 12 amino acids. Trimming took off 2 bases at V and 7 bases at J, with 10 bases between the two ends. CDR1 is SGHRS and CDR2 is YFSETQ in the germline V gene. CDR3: CASSFSQGEQYF. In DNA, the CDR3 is TGCGCCAGCAGCTTCAGCCAGGGGGAGCAGTACTTC.

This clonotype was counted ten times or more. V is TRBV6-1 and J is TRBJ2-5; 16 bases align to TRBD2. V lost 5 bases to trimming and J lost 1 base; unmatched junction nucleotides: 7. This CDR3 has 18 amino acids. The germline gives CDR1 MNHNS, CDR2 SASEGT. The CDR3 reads CASSTKGLAGGFQETQYF. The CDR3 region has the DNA TGTGCCAGCAGTACGAAGGGACTAGCGGGGGGGTTCCAAGAGACCCAGTACTTC.

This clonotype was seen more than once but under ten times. The CDR3: CASSLVAGTISPLHF. The DNA for the CDR3 is TGCGCCAGCAGCTTGGTCGCAGGTACTATCTCACCCCTCCACTTT. The rearrangement uses TRBV5-1 and TRBJ1-6; D is uncertain. Trimming stripped 0 bases from V and 10 bases from J, with 14 bases between. This CDR3 comprises 15 residues. The germline CDR1 and CDR2 sequences are SGHRS and YFSETQ.

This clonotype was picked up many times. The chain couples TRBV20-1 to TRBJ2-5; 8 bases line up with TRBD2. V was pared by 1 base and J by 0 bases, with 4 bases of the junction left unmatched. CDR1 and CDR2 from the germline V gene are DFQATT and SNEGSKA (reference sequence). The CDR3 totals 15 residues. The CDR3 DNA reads TGCAGTGCTAGAGGAGCGGGGGATTACCAAGAGACCCAGTACTTC. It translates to CSARGAGDYQETQYF.